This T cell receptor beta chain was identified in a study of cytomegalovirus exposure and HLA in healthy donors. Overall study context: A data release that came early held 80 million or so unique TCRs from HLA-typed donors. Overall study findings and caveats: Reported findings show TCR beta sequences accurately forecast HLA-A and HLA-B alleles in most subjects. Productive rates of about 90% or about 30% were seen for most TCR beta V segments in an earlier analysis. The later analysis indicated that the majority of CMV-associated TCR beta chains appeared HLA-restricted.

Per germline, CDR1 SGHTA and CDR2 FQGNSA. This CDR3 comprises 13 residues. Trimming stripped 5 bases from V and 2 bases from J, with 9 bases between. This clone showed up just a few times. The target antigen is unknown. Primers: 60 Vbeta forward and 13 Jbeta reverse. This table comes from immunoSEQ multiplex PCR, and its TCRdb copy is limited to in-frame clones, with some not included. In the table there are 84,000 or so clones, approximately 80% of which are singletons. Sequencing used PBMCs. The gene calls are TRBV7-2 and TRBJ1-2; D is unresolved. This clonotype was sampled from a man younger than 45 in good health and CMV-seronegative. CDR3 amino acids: CASSQALNYGYTF. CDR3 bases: TGTGCCAGCAGCCAAGCCTTAAACTATGGCTACACCTTC. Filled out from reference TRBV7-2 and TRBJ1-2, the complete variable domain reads GAGVSQSPSNKVTEKGKDVELRCDPISGHTALYWYRQSLGQGLEFLIYFQGNSAPDKSGLPSDRFSAERTGGSVSTLTIQRTQQEDSAVYLCASSQALNYGYTFGSGTRLTVV.